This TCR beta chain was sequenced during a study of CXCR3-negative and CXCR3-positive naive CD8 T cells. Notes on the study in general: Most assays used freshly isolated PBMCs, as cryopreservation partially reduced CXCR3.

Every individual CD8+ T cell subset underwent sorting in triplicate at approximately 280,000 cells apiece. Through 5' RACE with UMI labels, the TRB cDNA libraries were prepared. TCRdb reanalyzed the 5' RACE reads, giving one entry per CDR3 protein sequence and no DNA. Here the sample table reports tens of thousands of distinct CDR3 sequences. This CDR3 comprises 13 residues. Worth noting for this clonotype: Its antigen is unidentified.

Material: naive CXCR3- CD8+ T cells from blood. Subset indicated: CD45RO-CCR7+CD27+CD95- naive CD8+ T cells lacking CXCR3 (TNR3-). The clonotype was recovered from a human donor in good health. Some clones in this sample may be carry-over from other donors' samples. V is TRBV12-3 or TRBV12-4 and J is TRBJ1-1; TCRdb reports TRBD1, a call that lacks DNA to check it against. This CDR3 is CASSLGTVTEAFF.